The present T cell receptor (beta chain) was sequenced within a study of T cells in Graves' hyperthyroidism and ophthalmopathy. Broader study findings: From stable hyperthyroidism, ophthalmopathy was separated by a 13 V-J model. Blood held most thyroid clonotypes expanded above 0.001 frequency.

The CDR3 extends over 19 amino acids. Per germline, CDR1 LNHDA and CDR2 SQIVND (reference sequence). The V end lost 7 bases, the J end lost 0 bases, and 25 bases lay between the germline ends. A remark on this clonotype: Antigen: not known.

Researchers amplified the TCR beta CDR3 regions from RNA transcripts. TCR CDR3 regions were first amplified by RT-PCR with HTBI primers. One entry per CDR3 protein, called by TCRdb with MiXCR from the multiplex PCR reads. The table includes 700,000 or so distinct CDR3 sequences, 16% detected once. This chain joins TRBV19 and TRBJ1-5; no reliable D call. What was sequenced was blood. The sequence was collected from a man aged 18 to 29 with Graves' hyperthyroidism. The CDR3 DNA sequence: TGTGCCAGTAACCCGACAAGGCAGATCGGACCTTATAGCAATCAGCCCCAGCATTTT. It yields the protein CASNPTRQIGPYSNQPQHF.